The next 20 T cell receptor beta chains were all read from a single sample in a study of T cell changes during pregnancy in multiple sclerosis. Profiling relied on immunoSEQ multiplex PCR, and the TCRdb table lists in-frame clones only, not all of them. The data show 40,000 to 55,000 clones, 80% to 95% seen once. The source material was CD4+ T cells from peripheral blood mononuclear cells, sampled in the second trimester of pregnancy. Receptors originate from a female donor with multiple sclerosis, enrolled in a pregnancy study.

DNA of the CDR3: TGTGCCAGCAGCTTGTGGGAGACTGGAAACACCATATATTTT. Amino acids: CASSLWETGNTIYF. The chain links TRBV5-6 to TRBJ1-3; no clear D gene. The V and J ends lost 1 base and 2 bases respectively, with 7 bases between them. Germline loops: CDR1 SGHDT, CDR2 YYEEEE. The CDR3 extends over 14 amino acids.

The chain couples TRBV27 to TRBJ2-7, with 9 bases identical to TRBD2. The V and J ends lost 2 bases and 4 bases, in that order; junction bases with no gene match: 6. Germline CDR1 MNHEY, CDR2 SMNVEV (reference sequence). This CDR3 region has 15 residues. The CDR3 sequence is CASSLEAGGLYEQYF. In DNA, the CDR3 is TGTGCCAGCAGTTTAGAAGCGGGGGGCTTATACGAGCAGTACTTC.

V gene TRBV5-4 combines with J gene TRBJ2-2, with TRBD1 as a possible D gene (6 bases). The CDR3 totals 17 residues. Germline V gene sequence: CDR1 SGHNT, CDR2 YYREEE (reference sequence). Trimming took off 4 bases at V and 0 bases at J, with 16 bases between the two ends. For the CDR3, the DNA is TGTGCCAGCAGCCCACAAAACAGGGCTACGAACACCGGGGAGCTGTTTTTT. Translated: CASSPQNRATNTGELFF. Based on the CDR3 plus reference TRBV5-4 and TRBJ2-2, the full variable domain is ETGVTQSPTHLIKTRGQQVTLRCSSQSGHNTVSWYQQALGQGPQFIFQYYREEENGRGNFPPRFSGLQFPNYSSELNVNALELDDSALYLCASSPQNRATNTGELFFGEGSRLTVL.

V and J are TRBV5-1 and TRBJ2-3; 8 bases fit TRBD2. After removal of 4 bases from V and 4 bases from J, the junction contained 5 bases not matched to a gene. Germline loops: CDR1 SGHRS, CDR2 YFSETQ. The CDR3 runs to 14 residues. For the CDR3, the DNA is TGCGCCAGCAGCAACGCGGGGGGTTCAGATACGCAGTATTTT. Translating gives CASSNAGGSDTQYF.

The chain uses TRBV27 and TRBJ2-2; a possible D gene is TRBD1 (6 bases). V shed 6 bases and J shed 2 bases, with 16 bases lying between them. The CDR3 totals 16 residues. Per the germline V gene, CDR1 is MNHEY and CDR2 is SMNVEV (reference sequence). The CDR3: CASSRQAGANTGELFF. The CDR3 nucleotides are TGTGCCAGCAGCCGACAGGCCGGGGCTAACACCGGGGAGCTGTTTTTT.

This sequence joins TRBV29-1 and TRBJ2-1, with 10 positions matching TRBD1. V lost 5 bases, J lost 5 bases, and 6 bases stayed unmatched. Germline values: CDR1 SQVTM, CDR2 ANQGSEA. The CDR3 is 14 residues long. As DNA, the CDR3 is TGCAGCGTTCGGGACAGGGGATTCGACAATGAGCAGTTCTTC. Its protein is CSVRDRGFDNEQFF.

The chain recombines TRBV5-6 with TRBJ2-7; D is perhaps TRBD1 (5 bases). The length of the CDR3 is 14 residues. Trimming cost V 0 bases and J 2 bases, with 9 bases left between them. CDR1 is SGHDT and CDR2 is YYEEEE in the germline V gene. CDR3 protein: CASSLGAGTYEQYF. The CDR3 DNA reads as TGTGCCAGCAGCTTGGGCGCAGGGACCTACGAGCAGTACTTC.

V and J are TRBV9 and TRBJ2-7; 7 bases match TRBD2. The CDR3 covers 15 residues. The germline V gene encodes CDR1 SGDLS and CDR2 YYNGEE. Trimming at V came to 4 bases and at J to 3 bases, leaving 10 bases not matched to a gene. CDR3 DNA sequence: TGTGCCAGCAGCCCCATGGGGGGGAATTACTACGAGCAGTACTTC. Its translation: CASSPMGGNYYEQYF.

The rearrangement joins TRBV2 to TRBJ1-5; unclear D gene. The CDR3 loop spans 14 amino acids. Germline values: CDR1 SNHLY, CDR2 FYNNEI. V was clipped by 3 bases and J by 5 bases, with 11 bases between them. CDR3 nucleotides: TGTGCCAGCAGTGAGGAGAAATGGTATCAGCCCCAGCATTTT. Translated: CASSEEKWYQPQHF.

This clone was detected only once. CDR3 amino acids: CAISDDWVQETQYF. CDR3 in DNA: TGTGCCATCAGTGACGACTGGGTCCAAGAGACCCAGTACTTC. The chain is built from TRBV10-3 and TRBJ2-5, with D uncertain. The CDR3 covers 14 residues. Germline V gene data show CDR1 as ENHRY and CDR2 as SYGVKD. The ends were cut back, 3 bases at V and 1 base at J, with 9 bases in the middle.

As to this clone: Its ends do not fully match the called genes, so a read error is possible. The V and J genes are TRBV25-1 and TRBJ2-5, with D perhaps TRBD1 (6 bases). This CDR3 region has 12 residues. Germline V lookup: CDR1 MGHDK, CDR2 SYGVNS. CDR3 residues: CASSGGQGTQYF. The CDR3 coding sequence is TGTGCCAGCAGTGGGGGACAAGGGACCCAGTACTTC.

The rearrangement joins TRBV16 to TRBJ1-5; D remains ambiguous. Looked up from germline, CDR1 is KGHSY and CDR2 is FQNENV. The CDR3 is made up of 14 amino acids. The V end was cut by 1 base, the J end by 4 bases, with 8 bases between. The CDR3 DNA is TGTGCCAGCAGCCAATTCCGAGGGAATCAGCCCCAGCATTTT. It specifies CASSQFRGNQPQHF.

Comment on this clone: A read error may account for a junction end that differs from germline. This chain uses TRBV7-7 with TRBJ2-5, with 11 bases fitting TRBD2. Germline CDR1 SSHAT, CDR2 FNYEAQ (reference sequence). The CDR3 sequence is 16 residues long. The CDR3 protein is CASSPLAGGYQETQYF. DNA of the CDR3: TGTGCTAGCAGCCCCCTAGCGGGGGGTTATCAAGAGACCCAGTACTTC.

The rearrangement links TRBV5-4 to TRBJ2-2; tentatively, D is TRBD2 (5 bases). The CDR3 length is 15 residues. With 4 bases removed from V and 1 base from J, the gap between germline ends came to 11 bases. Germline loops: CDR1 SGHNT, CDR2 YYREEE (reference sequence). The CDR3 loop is CASSPRRQNTGELFF. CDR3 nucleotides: TGTGCCAGCAGCCCGAGGAGGCAGAACACCGGGGAGCTGTTTTTT.

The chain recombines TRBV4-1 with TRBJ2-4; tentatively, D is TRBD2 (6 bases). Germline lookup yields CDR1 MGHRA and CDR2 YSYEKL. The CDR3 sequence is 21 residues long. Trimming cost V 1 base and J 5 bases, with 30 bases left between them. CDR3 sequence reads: CASSQGFVPGRKRGGENIQYF. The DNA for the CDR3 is TGCGCCAGCAGCCAAGGATTTGTCCCGGGACGAAAGAGGGGCGGGGAAAACATTCAGTACTTC.

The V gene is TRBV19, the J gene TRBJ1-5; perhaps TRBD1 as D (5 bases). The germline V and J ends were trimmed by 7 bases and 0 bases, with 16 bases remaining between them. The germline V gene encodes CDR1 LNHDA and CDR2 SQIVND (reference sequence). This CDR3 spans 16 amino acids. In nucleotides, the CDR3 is TGTGCCAGTACCCGCCCCGGGGGACCTAGCAATCAGCCCCAGCATTTT. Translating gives CASTRPGGPSNQPQHF.

The CDR3 DNA sequence: TGTGCCAGCAGCGTAGGAGATATCCCCAATCAGCCCCAGCATTTT. Its translation is CASSVGDIPNQPQHF. The chain links TRBV9 to TRBJ1-5, with D unclear. The V end was cut by 0 bases, the J end by 3 bases, with 10 bases between. This CDR3 comprises 15 residues. The V gene's germline CDR1 is SGDLS and CDR2 YYNGEE.

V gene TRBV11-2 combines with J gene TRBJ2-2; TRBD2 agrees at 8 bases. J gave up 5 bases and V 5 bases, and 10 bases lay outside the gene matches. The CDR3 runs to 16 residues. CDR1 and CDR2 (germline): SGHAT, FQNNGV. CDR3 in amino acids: CASSLSGGARTGELFF. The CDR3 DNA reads TGTGCCAGCAGCCTCTCCGGGGGGGCCCGAACCGGGGAGCTGTTTTTT.

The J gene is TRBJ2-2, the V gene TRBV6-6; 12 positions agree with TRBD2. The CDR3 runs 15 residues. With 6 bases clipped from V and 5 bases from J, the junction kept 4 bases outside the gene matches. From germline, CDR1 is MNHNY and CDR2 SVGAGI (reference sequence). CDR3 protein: CASRPGLAGTGELFF. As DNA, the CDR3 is TGTGCCAGCAGGCCGGGACTAGCGGGTACCGGGGAGCTGTTTTTT.

The CDR3 region is CASSLRGNTEAFF. The DNA of the CDR3 is TGTGCCAGCAGTCTCCGGGGGAACACTGAAGCTTTCTTT. The rearrangement links TRBV28 to TRBJ1-1, with D unclear. V was cut by 5 bases and J by 1 base, with 8 bases left in between. CDR3 length: 13 residues. Germline CDR1 reads MDHEN; CDR2 reads SYDVKM.